The 16 T cell receptor beta chains given below trace back to one sample, sequenced in a study of T cell repertoires in cytomegalovirus infection. TCRdb re-derived calls from the reads in MiXCR, one entry per CDR3 protein. The sample holds 160,000 or so distinct CDR3 sequences, 15% to 20% seen once. The sample consisted of CD8+ T cells from PBMCs. The receptors come from a human donor in good health (CMV status not recorded). Some clones in this sample may be carry-over from other donors' samples.

The table lists this clonotype with a few counts. The genes are TRBV7-2 and TRBJ2-1; 7 nucleotides align to TRBD2. V was clipped by 5 bases and J by 1 base; unmatched bases: 11. The CDR3 extends over 17 amino acids. Germline V gene data show CDR1 as SGHTA and CDR2 as FQGNSA. The CDR3 sequence is CASSPRPGAGSYNEQFF. CDR3 sequence (DNA): TGTGCCAGCAGCCCGCGCCCAGGAGCGGGGTCCTACAATGAGCAGTTCTTC.

This clonotype was counted a few times. The chain recombines TRBV28 with TRBJ2-7; no definite D call. The germline V gene has CDR1 MDHEN and CDR2 SYDVKM. Trimming removed 5 bases at V and 4 bases at J, with 15 bases between. The CDR3 totals 14 residues. CDR3 in amino acids: CASSQQRVPYEQYF. CDR3 DNA: TGTGCCAGCAGTCAACAAAGGGTACCGTACGAGCAGTACTTC.

This clonotype appeared a few times. The chain links TRBV9 to TRBJ1-1; no firm D call. Between the trimmed V and J ends, which lost 3 bases and 0 bases, there was a span of 12 bases. The CDR3 length is 15 residues. Germline-derived CDR1 and CDR2 are SGDLS and YYNGEE. The CDR3 DNA reads as TGTGCCAGCAGCGACGTATCGGATCTGAACACTGAAGCTTTCTTT. This translates into CASSDVSDLNTEAFF.

V is TRBV28 and J is TRBJ2-7; D may match TRBD1 or TRBD2 (6 bases each). Germline values: CDR1 MDHEN, CDR2 SYDVKM. This CDR3 region has 14 residues. Trimming took 2 bases from V and 7 from J, leaving 15 bases between them. The CDR3: CASSLGGGSREQYF. CDR3 DNA: TGTGCCAGCAGTTTAGGAGGGGGTTCGCGGGAGCAGTACTTC.

V gene TRBV5-5 combines with J gene TRBJ2-7; 10 positions match TRBD1. V trimming: 3 bases; J trimming: 3 bases; junction bases outside the gene matches: 6. The germline CDR1 and CDR2 sequences are SGHKS and YYEKEE (reference sequence). The CDR3 contains 15 residues. The DNA of the CDR3 is TGTGCCAGCAGCTCCCCGGGACAGGGGTACTACGAGCAGTACTTC. Its translation is CASSSPGQGYYEQYF.

This clonotype was seen repeatedly, ten times or more. CDR3 in DNA: TGTGCCAGCAGCTCCTCTCTCCGGGACTTCGTGTACGAGCAGTACTTC. As protein: CASSSSLRDFVYEQYF. This chain connects TRBV7-8 to TRBJ2-7; D perhaps matches TRBD2 (6 bases). The CDR3 is 16 amino acids. V was clipped by 4 bases and J by 4 bases, with 20 bases between them. CDR1 is SGHVS, CDR2 FQNEAQ, per germline.

The rearrangement joins TRBV9 to TRBJ1-5; no definite D call. This CDR3 region has 16 residues. Per germline, CDR1 SGDLS and CDR2 YYNGEE. The V end was cut by 0 bases, the J end by 8 bases, with 18 bases between. CDR3 sequence: CASSVGPMGAQEPQHF. The CDR3 region has the DNA TGTGCCAGCAGCGTAGGTCCCATGGGCGCGCAGGAGCCCCAGCATTTT.

The chain couples TRBV7-9 to TRBJ2-7; D not certain. V lost 5 bases to trimming and J lost 1 base, with 12 bases between them. The CDR3 contains 14 residues. Germline V gene sequence: CDR1 SEHNR, CDR2 FQNEAQ (reference sequence). CDR3 in amino acids: CASSTYQASYEQYF. The CDR3 bases are TGTGCCAGCAGCACTTACCAGGCTTCCTACGAGCAGTACTTC.

This clonotype occurred a few times. The J gene is TRBJ2-3, the V gene TRBV28; D is perhaps TRBD1 or TRBD2 (5 bases each). CDR1 is MDHEN and CDR2 is SYDVKM in the germline V gene. The CDR3 extends over 13 amino acids. The V gene lost 10 bases and the J gene lost 2 bases, with 13 bases spanning the gap. The CDR3 reads CAIGDRHTDTQYF. DNA for the CDR3: TGTGCCATCGGGGACCGTCACACAGATACGCAGTATTTT.

This clonotype was recorded a few times. V and J are TRBV7-9 and TRBJ1-3; D gene unclear. V lost 1 base and J 0 bases, leaving 7 bases between the germline ends. Germline V lookup: CDR1 SEHNR, CDR2 FQNEAQ (reference sequence). This CDR3 spans 15 amino acids. This CDR3 reads CASSLGLYSGNTIYF. Written as DNA, the CDR3 is TGTGCCAGCAGCTTAGGTCTCTACTCTGGAAACACCATATATTTT.

The chain carries TRBV7-2 and TRBJ2-7, with D possibly matching TRBD2 (5 bases). This CDR3 spans 14 amino acids. V dropped 1 base and J dropped 6 bases, with 13 bases sitting between them. Germline V gene lookup returns CDR1 SGHTA and CDR2 FQGNSA. This chain's CDR3 is CASSLVDGEREQYF. As DNA, the CDR3 is TGTGCCAGCAGCTTAGTGGACGGGGAGCGCGAGCAGTACTTC.

V usage is TRBV7-8 and J usage is TRBJ2-2; D may match TRBD1 or TRBD2 (5 bases each). V was trimmed by 5 bases and J by 2 bases, leaving 24 bases between them. There are 19 residues in the CDR3. Germline V gene lookup returns CDR1 SGHVS and CDR2 FQNEAQ. The CDR3 loop reads CASSLTLLSGADNTGELFF. CDR3 DNA: TGTGCCAGCAGCCTTACCCTTCTTTCCGGGGCTGATAACACCGGGGAGCTGTTTTTT.

Only a few counts were recorded for this clonotype. This sequence joins TRBV6-5 and TRBJ2-3; tentatively, D is TRBD2 (7 bases). V was trimmed by 10 bases and J by 5 bases, leaving 16 bases between them. This CDR3 spans 13 amino acids. CDR1 and CDR2 (germline): MNHEY, SVGAGI. The CDR3 reads CATRVRGGDTQYF. The CDR3 region has the DNA TGTGCCACCCGGGTTAGGGGGGGAGATACGCAGTATTTT.

This clonotype has more than one count but fewer than ten. V and J are TRBV6-8 and TRBJ2-5; D is unclear. Germline values: CDR1 MNHGY, CDR2 SAAAGT. CDR3 length equals 14 residues. Trimming pared 0 bases from V and 1 base from J, leaving 6 bases between. CDR3 region: CASSYSISQETQYF. The CDR3 DNA sequence: TGTGCCAGCAGTTACTCGATCAGCCAAGAGACCCAGTACTTC.

The V call is TRBV20-1, the J call TRBJ2-7; D ambiguous. The CDR3 loop spans 14 amino acids. Between the trimmed V and J ends, which lost 0 bases and 0 bases, there was a span of 9 bases. Germline CDR1 reads DFQATT; CDR2 reads SNEGSKA (reference sequence). In DNA, the CDR3 is TGCAGTGCTAGAGATCCTCTCCGCTCCTACGAGCAGTACTTC. This translates into CSARDPLRSYEQYF.

The V gene is TRBV14, the J gene TRBJ2-1; no clear D gene. V dropped 0 bases and J dropped 5 bases, with 14 bases sitting between them. Germline lookup yields CDR1 SGHDN and CDR2 FVKESK. The CDR3 has 16 residues. As DNA, the CDR3 is TGTGCCAGCAGCCAAGACCCCCCTCTGAAACACAATGAGCAGTTCTTC. Translation gives CASSQDPPLKHNEQFF.